Below, 23 T cell receptor beta chains from the same sample are listed, as sequenced in a study of early T cells in non-severe SARS-CoV-2 infection. MiXCR, run by TCRdb on the 5' RACE reads, gives a single entry per CDR3 protein. Here the sample spans around 40,000 distinct CDR3 sequences, about 6% being singletons. The material sequenced was whole blood. These TCRs come from an adult who was a healthcare worker with PCR-confirmed SARS-CoV-2 infection or an uninfected control (not recorded which).

This clonotype was seen many times. This chain uses TRBV30 with TRBJ2-7; 7 bases fit TRBD1. J lost 9 bases, V lost 5 bases, and 10 bases had no gene match. Germline V gene sequence: CDR1 GTSNPN, CDR2 SVGIG (reference sequence). The CDR3 has 12 residues. The CDR3: CAWGEQRQGQYF. In DNA form, the CDR3 reads TGTGCCTGGGGGGAACAAAGACAGGGGCAGTACTTC.

This clonotype was found many times. The V gene is TRBV28, the J gene TRBJ2-5, with D perhaps assigned TRBD1 or TRBD2 (5 bases each). Trimming shortened V by 6 bases and J by 7 bases, and 18 bases separated the two germline ends. CDR1 MDHEN and CDR2 SYDVKM come from the germline V gene. This CDR3 region has 14 residues. CDR3 residues: CASRTGTDSGTQYF. In DNA form, the CDR3 reads TGTGCCAGCAGGACGGGGACGGACTCTGGGACCCAGTACTTC.

This clonotype was counted many times. The chain recombines TRBV14 with TRBJ2-7, with D unclear. The germline CDR1 and CDR2 sequences are SGHDN and FVKESK. V lost 7 bases, J lost 7 bases, and 17 bases lay in between. The CDR3 spans 13 residues. CDR3: CASTRGLVGEQYF. The DNA of the CDR3 is TGTGCCAGCACCCGCGGCCTGGTCGGGGAGCAGTACTTC.

This clonotype occurred many times. The V gene is TRBV19, the J gene TRBJ2-3; TRBD2 aligns across 8 bases. The germline V gene encodes CDR1 LNHDA and CDR2 SQIVND (reference sequence). Trimming cost V 11 bases and J 6 bases; bases outside gene matches: 4. The CDR3 has 11 amino acids. For the CDR3, the DNA is TGTGCCGCGGGACTAGGGGATACGCAGTATTTT. Its translation is CAAGLGDTQYF. The variable domain in full, completed from reference TRBV19 and TRBJ2-3, reads DGGITQSPKYLFRKEGQNVTLSCEQNLNHDAMYWYRQDPGQGLRLIYYSQIVNDFQKGDIAEGYSVSREKKESFPLTVTSAQKNPTAFYLCAAGLGDTQYFGPGTRLTVL.

This clonotype was seen repeatedly, ten times or more. V gene TRBV12-3 or TRBV12-4 combines with J gene TRBJ2-1; 10 bases fit TRBD2. Trimming took 5 bases from V and 7 from J; bases not matched to a gene: 5. This CDR3 comprises 14 residues. The CDR3 bases are TGTGCCAGCAGTGGACTAGCGGCAAGGAATGAGCAGTTCTTC. This codes for CASSGLAARNEQFF.

This clonotype has a count of ten or more. This chain uses TRBV29-1 with TRBJ1-3; no reliable D call. Trimming removed 7 bases at V and 0 bases at J, with 10 bases between. Germline assignment: CDR1 SQVTM and CDR2 ANQGSEA. This CDR3 has 13 residues. The CDR3 coding sequence is TGCAGCGCGGCGGGTCACTCTGGAAACACCATATATTTT. Its translation: CSAAGHSGNTIYF.

The sample holds many counts of this clonotype. This chain joins TRBV15 and TRBJ2-5; D gene unclear. The ends were cut back, 2 bases at V and 5 bases at J, with 12 bases in the middle. Germline-derived CDR1 and CDR2 are LNHNV and YYDKDF (reference sequence). The CDR3 has 14 amino acids. The CDR3 region is CATSRPPDGETQYF. CDR3 coding DNA: TGTGCCACCAGCAGACCCCCCGATGGTGAGACCCAGTACTTC. Complete variable domain (other parts from reference TRBV15 and TRBJ2-5): DAMVIQNPRYQVTQFGKPVTLSCSQTLNHNVMYWYQQKSSQAPKLLFHYYDKDFNNEADTPDNFQSRRPNTSFCFLDIRSPGLGDTAMYLCATSRPPDGETQYFGPGTRLLVL.

This clonotype has a count of ten or more. V usage is TRBV3-1 and J usage is TRBJ2-2; D unclear. Germline CDR1 reads LGHDT; CDR2 reads YNNKEL (reference sequence). This CDR3 is 15 amino acids long. The V end was cut by 2 bases, the J end by 2 bases, with 9 bases between. In DNA form, the CDR3 reads TGTGCCAGCAGCCAATTAACAGCAAACACCGGGGAGCTGTTTTTT. Its protein is CASSQLTANTGELFF.

This clonotype was picked up many times. This rearrangement joins TRBV5-1 to TRBJ2-1; D is possibly TRBD2 (5 bases). Germline V gives CDR1 SGHRS, CDR2 YFSETQ. V was shortened by 4 bases and J by 8 bases, with 25 bases between the two germline ends. There are 17 residues in the CDR3. The CDR3, as DNA: TGCGCCAGCAGCGATCTAGAGACGGGATCGATAATCCATGAGCAGTTCTTC. It specifies CASSDLETGSIIHEQFF.

This clonotype was detected many times. This chain uses TRBV3-1 with TRBJ2-5; the D call may be TRBD1 or TRBD2 (5 bases each). CDR1 is LGHDT, CDR2 YNNKEL, per germline (reference sequence). The CDR3 consists of 12 residues. V was clipped by 3 bases and J by 5 bases, with 7 bases between them. The CDR3 spells CASSHRDETQYF. The CDR3 DNA is TGTGCCAGCAGCCACAGGGACGAGACCCAGTACTTC.

In this sample, this clonotype is medium-sized. One end of the junction is discordant with germline, which a read error may explain. The V and J genes are TRBV20-1 and TRBJ2-5; TRBD2 agrees at 7 bases. This CDR3 is built from 14 residues. Germline lookup yields CDR1 DFQATT and CDR2 SNEGSKA (reference sequence). CDR3 nucleotide sequence: TGCAGTGCCAGAGTACCGCGGGAGATTCAGACCCAGTACTTC. Translating it yields CSARVPREIQTQYF.

This clonotype came up many times. The chain combines TRBV28 with TRBJ2-1; D may be TRBD2 (6 bases). Germline CDR1 reads MDHEN; CDR2 reads SYDVKM. This CDR3 is 15 amino acids long. V shed 7 bases and J shed 0 bases, with 13 bases lying between them. The CDR3 is CASITAGNSYNEQFF. DNA of the CDR3: TGTGCCAGCATTACAGCGGGTAACTCCTACAATGAGCAGTTCTTC.

As to this clonotype: A much more abundant neighbour one base away suggests this may be a read error. This rearrangement joins TRBV7-2 to TRBJ2-2; 11 positions match TRBD1. The CDR3 is 16 residues long. Germline-derived CDR1 and CDR2 are SGHTA and FQGNSA. Trimming removed 4 bases from V and 6 bases from J; junction bases left unmatched: 7. DNA of the CDR3: TGTGCCAGCAGCTCACCTCCGGGACAGGGGGCCGGGGAGCTGTTTTTT. Amino acids: CASSSPPGQGAGELFF.

This clonotype was seen at least ten times. V is TRBV11-2 and J is TRBJ2-7; the D is unclear. CDR1 is SGHAT and CDR2 is FQNNGV in the germline V gene. This CDR3 region has 13 residues. The V and J ends lost 2 bases and 1 base respectively, with 6 bases between them. In DNA form, the CDR3 reads TGTGCCAGCAGCTTAATCGGGTCCTACGAGCAGTACTTC. Encoded protein: CASSLIGSYEQYF.

This clonotype appeared many times. The V and J genes are TRBV6-6 and TRBJ1-4; the D is unclear. Trimming pared 4 bases from V and 8 bases from J, leaving 8 bases between. Germline-derived CDR1 and CDR2 are MNHNY and SVGAGI (reference sequence). The CDR3 extends over 12 amino acids. The CDR3 DNA reads TGTGCCAGCAGTTTCGTTAAAGAAAAACTGTTTTTT. Its protein is CASSFVKEKLFF.

This clonotype was detected a few times. Compared with germline, one end of the junction differs, possibly owing to a read error. This sequence joins TRBV3-1 and TRBJ1-2; D is unresolved. The CDR3 extends over 13 amino acids. The germline CDR1 and CDR2 sequences are LGHDT and YNNKEL (reference sequence). CDR3 in DNA: TGTGTCAGCAGCCAAGTCCAGAACTATGGCTACACCTTC. The encoded protein is CVSSQVQNYGYTF. Full variable domain (rest looked up from reference TRBV3-1 and TRBJ1-2): DTAVSQTPKYLVTQMGNDKSIKCEQNLGHDTMYWYKQDSKKFLKIMFSYNNKELIINETVPNRFSPKSPDKAHLNLHINSLELGDSAVYFCVSSQVQNYGYTFGSGTRLTVV.

This clonotype was observed many times. The chain carries TRBV20-1 and TRBJ2-7; D not certain. Deletions cut 4 bases from V and 4 bases from J, with 5 bases between. Germline V gives CDR1 DFQATT, CDR2 SNEGSKA (reference sequence). The CDR3 length is 10 residues. CDR3 nucleotides: TGCAGTGCTAACCCATACGAGCAGTACTTC. Amino acids: CSANPYEQYF.

Ten or more counts support this clonotype. The chain links TRBV5-4 to TRBJ2-7, with D unresolved. Germline V gene data show CDR1 as SGHNT and CDR2 as YYREEE (reference sequence). The CDR3 extends over 12 amino acids. Trimming stripped 3 bases from V and 12 bases from J, with 16 bases between. For the CDR3, the DNA is TGTGCCAGCAGCTCAGAGGACGGCCCTCGGTACTTC. This translates into CASSSEDGPRYF.

This clonotype was counted ten times or more. The chain couples TRBV3-1 to TRBJ2-1; tentative D call: TRBD2 (5 bases). V lost 7 bases and J lost 0, with 10 bases in between. The CDR3 extends over 14 amino acids. Per the germline V gene, CDR1 is LGHDT and CDR2 is YNNKEL (reference sequence). Here the CDR3 reads CASTPGFSYNEQFF. The CDR3 DNA reads as TGTGCCAGCACTCCGGGGTTCTCCTACAATGAGCAGTTCTTC.

The V gene is TRBV28, the J gene TRBJ2-5; D is unresolved. CDR1 MDHEN and CDR2 SYDVKM come from the germline V gene. There are 15 residues in the CDR3. V lost 4 bases and J lost 5, with 17 bases in between. CDR3 protein: CASSSPGLSRETQYF. The CDR3, as DNA: TGTGCCAGCAGTTCCCCCGGGCTTAGCCGGGAGACCCAGTACTTC.

This clonotype was recorded only once. This sequence is one base from a far larger clone and is likely a read error. The V and J genes are TRBV11-2 and TRBJ2-7; D unresolved. Germline V lookup: CDR1 SGHAT, CDR2 FQNNGV. The V end was cut by 5 bases, the J end by 2 bases, with 4 bases between. The CDR3 contains 11 residues. The CDR3 reads CASSQAYEQYF. The CDR3 region has the DNA TGTGCCAGCAGCCAGGCCTACGAGCAGTACTTC.

In this sample, this clonotype turned up many times. This chain joins TRBV5-1 and TRBJ1-2; possibly TRBD1 for D (5 bases). Germline assignment: CDR1 SGHRS and CDR2 YFSETQ. Trimming took 0 bases from V and 5 from J, leaving 11 bases between them. This CDR3 has 14 residues. The CDR3 region has the DNA TGCGCCAGCAGCTTGGATCGGGGCGGGTATGGCTACACCTTC. It is translated as CASSLDRGGYGYTF.

This clonotype showed up many times. The V and J genes are TRBV4-1 and TRBJ2-7, with D maybe TRBD2 (5 bases). The CDR3 extends over 15 amino acids. Trimming left V 0 bases short and J 4 bases short, with 13 bases between. Per germline, CDR1 MGHRA and CDR2 YSYEKL. CDR3 nucleotides: TGCGCCAGCAGCCAAGATCGAGGGCCGAGGTACGAGCAGTACTTC. It is translated as CASSQDRGPRYEQYF.